This passage covers 30 T cell receptor beta chains from one sample sequenced in a study of blood T cells in healthy people across ages. For the second PCR, which ran for about 6 to 11 cycles, a sample-barcoded 5' primer and a J-beta primer mix were used. TCRdb re-called the 5' RACE reads with MiXCR, one entry per CDR3 protein. This sample yields hundreds of thousands of distinct CDR3 sequences, of which around 45% are seen a single time; 15% to 20% belongs to the top ten. Sequencing used blood. The receptors stem from an elderly man in good health.

This clonotype was seen only a few times. The chain recombines TRBV20-1 with TRBJ2-1; 12 nucleotides align to TRBD2. The CDR3 is 17 amino acids. V gave up 6 bases and J gave up 0 bases; unmatched junction bases: 9. Germline CDR1 is DFQATT and CDR2 is SNEGSKA (reference sequence). The CDR3 loop reads CSAPLAGGQSSYNEQFF. CDR3 nucleotides: TGCAGTGCCCCACTAGCGGGAGGTCAGAGCTCCTACAATGAGCAGTTCTTC.

This clonotype was observed once. The V gene is TRBV5-5, the J gene TRBJ1-2, with D tentatively TRBD1 (6 bases). The germline V gene encodes CDR1 SGHKS and CDR2 YYEKEE (reference sequence). This CDR3 contains 15 residues. Trimming pared 3 bases from V and 6 bases from J, leaving 18 bases between. This CDR3 reads CASSWILTGNNGYTF. CDR3 DNA: TGTGCCAGCAGCTGGATTCTTACAGGGAACAATGGCTACACCTTC. The whole variable domain, filled in from reference TRBV5-5 and TRBJ1-2, reads DAGVTQSPTHLIKTRGQQVTLRCSPISGHKSVSWYQQVLGQGPQFIFQYYEKEERGRGNFPDRFSARQFPNYSSELNVNALLLGDSALYLCASSWILTGNNGYTFGSGTRLTVV.

This clonotype was counted a few times. The chain combines TRBV15 with TRBJ2-1; D unclear. The CDR3 runs to 17 residues. CDR1 is LNHNV and CDR2 is YYDKDF in the germline V gene (reference sequence). V lost 2 bases and J lost 1, with 15 bases in between. The CDR3 protein is CATSRPYPGPSYNEQFF. The CDR3 DNA sequence: TGTGCCACCAGCAGACCTTATCCGGGTCCTTCCTACAATGAGCAGTTCTTC.

The chain joins TRBV5-5 to TRBJ2-1, with TRBD2 identical over 10 bases. This CDR3 spans 15 amino acids. Germline V CDR1 and CDR2: SGHKS, YYEKEE (reference sequence). V lost 1 base to trimming and J lost 8 bases; unmatched junction nucleotides: 6. CDR3 sequence reads: CASSLLSSGRDEQFF. Here the CDR3 DNA reads TGTGCCAGCAGCTTGTTGTCTAGCGGGAGAGATGAGCAGTTCTTC.

V usage is TRBV7-3 and J usage is TRBJ2-1; TRBD1 aligns across 9 bases. Germline CDR1 SGHTA, CDR2 FQGTGA. V trimming: 4 bases; J trimming: 5 bases; junction bases outside the gene matches: 6. The CDR3 totals 15 residues. In nucleotides, the CDR3 is TGTGCCAGCAGCTCGGACAGGGGACTCCACAATGAGCAGTTCTTC. Translated, it gives CASSSDRGLHNEQFF.

This clonotype was seen only a few times. The genes are TRBV24-1 and TRBJ2-5; 8 bases fit TRBD1. In germline, CDR1 is KGHDR, CDR2 SFDVKD. The CDR3 totals 15 residues. V gave up 3 bases and J gave up 5 bases; unmatched junction bases: 7. The CDR3 DNA reads TGTGCCACCAGTGATCCCCAGGGGGCGGGGGAGACCCAGTACTTC. Amino acid sequence: CATSDPQGAGETQYF.

This clonotype was seen at least ten times. This sequence joins TRBV2 and TRBJ2-1; TRBD2 agrees at 12 bases. The CDR3 sequence is 15 residues long. Trimming removed 6 bases from V and 7 bases from J; junction bases left unmatched: 7. Germline V CDR1 and CDR2: SNHLY, FYNNEI. The CDR3 nucleotides read TGTGCCAGCAGGCCTCTAGCGGGAGGGGGGAATGAGCAGTTCTTC. It translates to CASRPLAGGGNEQFF. Together with reference TRBV2 and TRBJ2-1, the CDR3 gives the full variable domain: EPEVTQTPSHQVTQMGQEVILRCVPISNHLYFYWYRQILGQKVEFLVSFYNNEISEKSEIFDDQFSVERPDGSNFTLKIRSTKLEDSAMYFCASRPLAGGGNEQFFGPGTRLTVL.

Turning to this clonotype: A much larger clone lies a single base off, so this may be a read error. The chain carries TRBV7-2 and TRBJ2-1, with TRBD2 matching over 9 bases. Germline loops: CDR1 SGHTA, CDR2 FQGNSA. The CDR3 extends over 15 amino acids. CDR3 loop: CAGSRSGSSYNEQFF. DNA of the CDR3: TGTGCCGGCAGTCGTAGCGGGAGCTCCTACAATGAGCAGTTCTTC.

This clonotype was observed a few times. This sequence joins TRBV20-1 and TRBJ2-3, with 14 positions matching TRBD2. In germline, CDR1 is DFQATT, CDR2 SNEGSKA (reference sequence). The CDR3 totals 15 residues. After removal of 5 bases from V and 3 bases from J, the junction contained 4 bases not matched to a gene. The CDR3 is CSASGTSGRTDTQYF. CDR3 nucleotides: TGCAGTGCTTCCGGGACTAGCGGGAGAACAGATACGCAGTATTTT.

J is TRBJ2-4 and V is TRBV29-1; 11 nucleotides match TRBD1. The J call may be mistaken, given a closer DNA end match to TRBJ2-5. The CDR3 consists of 14 residues. In germline, CDR1 is SQVTM, CDR2 ANQGSEA. CDR3 coding DNA: TGCAGCCTCGGGGACAGGGGGAGTGGAGAGACCCAGTACTTC. Translation: CSLGDRGSGETQYF.

This clonotype was detected ten times or more. The chain joins TRBV7-8 to TRBJ2-4, with D tentatively TRBD1 (6 bases). Germline V gene lookup returns CDR1 SGHVS and CDR2 FQNEAQ. CDR3 size: 15 residues. V lost 6 bases and J 7 bases, leaving 19 bases between the germline ends. The CDR3 sequence is CASSPRRVGGNIQYF. The CDR3 DNA sequence: TGTGCCAGCAGTCCCCGCCGCGTAGGGGGTAACATTCAGTACTTC.

This chain uses TRBV6-2 or TRBV6-3 with TRBJ2-7; D may be TRBD1 (6 bases). The CDR3 contains 12 residues. Germline lookup yields CDR1 MNHEY and CDR2 SVGEGT. The germline V and J ends were trimmed by 7 bases and 6 bases, with 13 bases remaining between them. The CDR3 nucleotides read TGTGCCAGCACCAAAACAGGGTTCGAGCAGTACTTC. It encodes CASTKTGFEQYF.

The chain joins TRBV10-3 to TRBJ2-6; D may match TRBD1 or TRBD2 (5 bases each). V lost 2 bases and J lost 6, with 8 bases in between. The germline CDR1 and CDR2 sequences are ENHRY and SYGVKD. The CDR3 has 14 residues. Written as DNA, the CDR3 is TGTGCCATCAGTGAGGGGACCGAGGCCAACGTCCTGACTTTC. Translating gives CAISEGTEANVLTF.

The rearrangement links TRBV20-1 to TRBJ2-7; 8 bases match TRBD2. Germline V gene data show CDR1 as DFQATT and CDR2 as SNEGSKA (reference sequence). J gave up 11 bases and V 2 bases, and 8 bases lay outside the gene matches. The CDR3 has 12 residues. The CDR3 DNA is TGCAGTGCTAGAACGTCCTACGGGGGGGAGTACTTC. Translating gives CSARTSYGGEYF.

This clonotype was counted a few times. This chain joins TRBV21-1 and TRBJ2-4; the table calls TRBD1, which could not be checked here. Near its end, the DNA agrees better with TRBJ2-7, so the J call may be wrong. TRBV21-1 is labeled a pseudogene. The CDR3 is made up of 13 amino acids. CDR3 sequence reads: CASSAGTLDEQYF. CDR3 DNA sequence: TGTGCCAGCAGCGCCGGGACCTTAGACGAGCAGTACTTC.

The CDR3 nucleotides read TGTGCCAGCAGTTTATGGGGGAGGGCCGAGAATGAGCAGTTCTTC. This translates into CASSLWGRAENEQFF. The chain employs TRBV12-3 or TRBV12-4 and TRBJ2-1; TRBD2 aligns across 7 bases. CDR3 size: 15 residues. V was clipped by 2 bases and J by 7 bases; unmatched bases: 8.

About this clonotype itself: A much larger clone differs from this one at a single base, so this may be a read error. The chain joins TRBV12-3 or TRBV12-4 to TRBJ1-2, with D possibly matching TRBD1 (6 bases). Trimming cost V 7 bases and J 2 bases, with 11 bases left between them. The CDR3 has 13 residues. Written as DNA, the CDR3 is TGTGCCAGCACCAGGACAGCGAACTATGGCTACACCTTC. The encoded protein is CASTRTANYGYTF.

The chain is built from TRBV20-1 and TRBJ2-3, with TRBD2 identical over 12 bases. Germline trimming cut 5 bases from V and 11 bases from J; bases unmatched to any gene: 8. CDR3 length: 13 amino acids. The germline V gene encodes CDR1 DFQATT and CDR2 SNEGSKA (reference sequence). The CDR3 here is CSAHRLAGDLQYF. The CDR3 DNA follows: TGCAGTGCTCACCGACTAGCGGGAGACCTGCAGTATTTT.

The chain employs TRBV7-3 and TRBJ1-1; 7 bases map to TRBD1. With V trimmed by 6 bases and J by 5 bases, 9 bases remained unmatched. This CDR3 contains 14 residues. Germline V gene data show CDR1 as SGHTA and CDR2 as FQGTGA. For the CDR3, the DNA is TGTGCCAGCAGTTCGCAGGGGGGCAGGACTGAAGCTTTCTTT. Protein sequence: CASSSQGGRTEAFF.

The rearrangement links TRBV12-3 or TRBV12-4 to TRBJ2-7; no clear D gene. Trimming removed 3 bases from V and 2 bases from J, with 8 bases in between. The CDR3 is made up of 13 amino acids. CDR3 coding DNA: TGTGCCAGCAGTTTCCAACCTACCTACGAGCAGTACTTC. Translated: CASSFQPTYEQYF.

The chain carries TRBV4-3 and TRBJ2-6, with D maybe TRBD1 (6 bases). The germline V gene encodes CDR1 LGHNA and CDR2 YSLEER. The CDR3 extends over 19 amino acids. With 4 bases removed from V and 0 bases from J, the gap between germline ends came to 19 bases. The CDR3 DNA follows: TGCGCCAGCAGCCCCGACCCCTCAGGGGCCCGCTCTGGGGCCAACGTCCTGACTTTC. This translates into CASSPDPSGARSGANVLTF.

This clonotype occurred once. The chain has TRBV5-4 and TRBJ2-5; 9 bases map to TRBD2. V trimming: 2 bases; J trimming: 11 bases; junction bases outside the gene matches: 13. The CDR3 covers 15 residues. Per germline, CDR1 SGHNT and CDR2 YYREEE (reference sequence). The CDR3 DNA reads TGTGCCAGCAGCTTACCGACGGGACTAGCCAATGAGCAGTACTTC. Its translation is CASSLPTGLANEQYF.

This clonotype showed up just a few times. The chain recombines TRBV5-1 with TRBJ2-1, with D uncertain. Deletions cut 5 bases from V and 2 bases from J, with 17 bases between. The CDR3 has 16 amino acids. Germline V gives CDR1 SGHRS, CDR2 YFSETQ. The CDR3 DNA follows: TGCGCCAGCAGTCGGCGCCGAGATCCCCCCTACAATGAGCAGTTCTTC. Amino acids: CASSRRRDPPYNEQFF.

The genes are TRBV20-1 and TRBJ2-3; 8 bases fit TRBD2. CDR1 and CDR2 from the germline V gene are DFQATT and SNEGSKA (reference sequence). V shed 6 bases and J 2 bases; nucleotides not matched to a gene: 13. The CDR3 length is 16 residues. CDR3 sequence reads: CSAISLAGRHTDTQYF. In nucleotides, the CDR3 is TGCAGTGCCATTTCCTTAGCGGGACGCCACACAGATACGCAGTATTTT.

Turning to this clonotype: A much larger clonotype is one base distant, so this may be a read error. The chain recombines TRBV20-1 with TRBJ2-1; 7 nucleotides align to TRBD2. The CDR3 consists of 15 residues. V gave up 6 bases and J gave up 4 bases; unmatched junction bases: 12. CDR1 DFQATT and CDR2 SNEGSKA come from the germline V gene (reference sequence). The CDR3 nucleotides read TGCAGTGCCTCCCCCCCGGCTAGCGGATACAATGAGCAGTTCTTC. This gives the protein CSASPPASGYNEQFF.

The genes are TRBV11-1 and TRBJ2-2; possibly TRBD2 for D (5 bases). The CDR3 has 15 residues. Deletions cut 4 bases from V and 2 bases from J, with 11 bases between. Per germline, CDR1 SGHAT and CDR2 FQDESV (reference sequence). The CDR3, as DNA: TGTGCCAGCAGCTCCGGGAAGGCCAACACCGGGGAGCTGTTTTTT. Protein sequence: CASSSGKANTGELFF. The full variable domain, completed using reference TRBV11-1 and TRBJ2-2, is EAEVAQSPRYKITEKSQAVAFWCDPISGHATLYWYRQILGQGPELLVQFQDESVVDDSQLPKDRFSAERLKGVDSTLKIQPAELGDSAMYLCASSSGKANTGELFFGEGSRLTVL.

The rearrangement uses TRBV7-9 and TRBJ2-3, with D tentatively TRBD2 (6 bases). The CDR3 covers 14 residues. V was pared by 3 bases and J by 4 bases, with 11 bases between. Germline V CDR1 and CDR2: SEHNR, FQNEAQ (reference sequence). The chain's CDR3 is CASSFEVAADTQYF. DNA of the CDR3: TGTGCCAGCAGCTTTGAAGTAGCGGCAGATACGCAGTATTTT.

The chain recombines TRBV11-2 with TRBJ2-5; no clear D gene. The ends were cut back, 1 base at V and 3 bases at J, with 9 bases in the middle. The CDR3 length is 14 residues. Germline CDR1 and CDR2: SGHAT and FQNNGV. The DNA of the CDR3 is TGTGCCAGCAGCTTAGTAGTCCGAAAAGAGACCCAGTACTTC. Translation gives CASSLVVRKETQYF.

In its sample, this clonotype was seen a few times. The chain employs TRBV10-3 and TRBJ2-1, with 12 positions matching TRBD2. This CDR3 spans 17 amino acids. Per the germline V gene, CDR1 is ENHRY and CDR2 is SYGVKD. V shed 10 bases, J shed 0 bases, and the junction held 10 bases outside the gene matches. The CDR3 region is CATGTSGRLSSYNEQFF. DNA of the CDR3: TGTGCCACCGGGACTAGCGGGCGCCTGAGCTCCTACAATGAGCAGTTCTTC.

This clonotype has only a few counts. The rearrangement links TRBV3-1 to TRBJ2-4; TRBD1 matches at 9 bases. Germline CDR1 is LGHDT and CDR2 is YNNKEL (reference sequence). This CDR3 spans 15 amino acids. The ends lost 1 base at V and 7 bases at J; junction bases unmatched: 5. The chain's CDR3 is CASSQVGQGYNIQYF. The CDR3 DNA sequence: TGTGCCAGCAGCCAAGTCGGACAGGGGTATAACATTCAGTACTTC.